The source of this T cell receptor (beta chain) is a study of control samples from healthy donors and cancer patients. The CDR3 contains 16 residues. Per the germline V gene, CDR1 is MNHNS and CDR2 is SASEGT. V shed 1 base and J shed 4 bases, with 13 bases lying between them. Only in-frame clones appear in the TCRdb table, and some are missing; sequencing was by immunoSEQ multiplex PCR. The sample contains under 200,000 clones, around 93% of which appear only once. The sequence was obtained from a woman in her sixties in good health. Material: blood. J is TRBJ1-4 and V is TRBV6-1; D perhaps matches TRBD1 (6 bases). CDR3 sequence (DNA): TGTGCCAGCAGTGAAGTAACCGGACAGTATAATGAAAAACTGTTTTTT. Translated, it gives CASSEVTGQYNEKLFF.